Listed below are T cell receptor beta chains from one sample, sequenced in a study of OX40 agonist ivuxolimab in advanced cancers. Measured with immunoSEQ multiplex PCR; TCRdb has only the in-frame clones, and not every one. The sample carries around 40,000 clones, over 75% recorded once. The specimen was CD4+ or CD8+ T cells sorted from blood, collected in a trial of the OX40 agonist ivuxolimab. These receptor sequences come from an adult with an advanced solid tumor such as melanoma, head and neck, liver or kidney cancer. Each CDR3 is given with its conserved first and last residue. The order of the fields is D gene, V gene, clone size, J gene, CDR3 DNA, CDR3 protein. D genes are given only for firm matches. Expanded clones are given a class, and other clones once, few, many or no size at all.

D: NA
V: TRBV5-1
size: NA
J: TRBJ2-5
DNA: TGCGCCAGCAGCCGGCGAGGGATCCAAGAGACCCAGTACTTC
CDR3: CASSRRGIQETQYF

D: NA
V: TRBV19
size: NA
J: TRBJ1-1
DNA: TGTGCCAGTAGTATGGGTCTTTATAACACTGAAGCTTTCTTT
CDR3: CASSMGLYNTEAFF

D: NA
V: TRBV20-1
size: few
J: TRBJ2-4
DNA: TGCAGCTCCGGAGCCAAAAACATTCAGTACTTC
CDR3: CSSGAKNIQYF

D: NA
V: TRBV10-3
size: NA
J: TRBJ2-6
DNA: TGTGCCATCAATCCGGGACACAACTCTGGGGCCAACGTCCTGACTTTC
CDR3: CAINPGHNSGANVLTF

D: NA
V: TRBV6-6
size: NA
J: TRBJ2-7
DNA: TGTGCCAGCAGTTACTCCTCGTTCTACGAGCAGTACTTC
CDR3: CASSYSSFYEQYF

D: TRBD1
V: TRBV30
size: few
J: TRBJ1-5
DNA: TGTGCCTGGAGTGTACGGGGGCAGGGGGCTTTTCAGCCCCAGCATTTT
CDR3: CAWSVRGQGAFQPQHF

D: NA
V: TRBV15
size: NA
J: TRBJ1-1
DNA: TGTGCCACCAGCAGAGATATCACAAAAGCTTTCTTT
CDR3: CATSRDITKAFF

D: NA
V: TRBV14
size: NA
J: TRBJ1-6
DNA: TGTGCCAGCAGCCAAGATCGGCCCCCTGCGCCCCTCCACTTT
CDR3: CASSQDRPPAPLHF

D: NA
V: TRBV13
size: NA
J: TRBJ2-7
DNA: TGTGCCAGCAGCGCAATAAACTACGAGCAGTACTTC
CDR3: CASSAINYEQYF

D: NA
V: TRBV15
size: NA
J: TRBJ1-1
DNA: TGTGCCACCAGCAGAGATCCTGCAGGAGAAGCTTTCTTT
CDR3: CATSRDPAGEAFF

D: NA
V: TRBV30
size: NA
J: TRBJ1-5
DNA: TGTGCCTGGAGTGTAAAGCAGGACAATCAGCCCCAGCATTTT
CDR3: CAWSVKQDNQPQHF

D: TRBD2
V: TRBV11-2
size: NA
J: TRBJ2-3
DNA: TGTGCCAGCAGCCCCAGCGGGGGGAGGGCAGATACGCAGTATTTT
CDR3: CASSPSGGRADTQYF

D: TRBD1
V: TRBV5-4
size: NA
J: TRBJ1-1
DNA: TGTGCCAGCAGCTCAGGACAGGTTGGGGGAACTGAAGCTTTCTTT
CDR3: CASSSGQVGGTEAFF

D: NA
V: TRBV5-6
size: once
J: TRBJ1-2
DNA: TGTGCCAGCAGCTGGGCGGGAGGAGATGGCTACACCTTC
CDR3: CASSWAGGDGYTF

D: NA
V: TRBV28
size: NA
J: TRBJ1-2
DNA: TGTGCCAGCAGGTCCTCCCGATCCTTCTATGGCTACACCTTC
CDR3: CASRSSRSFYGYTF

D: NA
V: TRBV21-1
size: NA
J: TRBJ1-6
DNA: TGTGCCAGCAGCAAAGAAGGTCGGGAAATCGAGTCCTATAATTCACCCCTCCACTTT
CDR3: CASSKEGREIESYNSPLHF

D: TRBD1
V: TRBV6-5
size: NA
J: TRBJ1-1
DNA: TGTGCCAGCAGCCAGACAGGGGCTGAAGCTTTCTTT
CDR3: CASSQTGAEAFF

D: NA
V: TRBV7-9
size: NA
J: TRBJ1-2
DNA: TGTGCCAGCAGCTTTTATGGGTATGGCTACACCTTC
CDR3: CASSFYGYGYTF

D: TRBD1
V: TRBV6-5
size: medium-sized
J: TRBJ1-1
DNA: TGTGCCAGCAGACCACCGACAGGGTATGGCACTGAAGCTTTCTTT
CDR3: CASRPPTGYGTEAFF

D: NA
V: TRBV6-1
size: NA
J: TRBJ2-1
DNA: TGTGCCAGCAGTGCGGGGTGGTATGAGCAGTTCTTC
CDR3: CASSAGWYEQFF

D: NA
V: TRBV19
size: few
J: TRBJ1-6
DNA: TGTGCCAGTAGTATAGTGGGAGATAATTCACCCCTCCACTTT
CDR3: CASSIVGDNSPLHF

D: NA
V: TRBV27
size: NA
J: TRBJ1-6
DNA: TGTGCCAGCAGCTCCTATAATTCACCCCTCCACTTT
CDR3: CASSSYNSPLHF

D: NA
V: TRBV5-1
size: NA
J: TRBJ1-2
DNA: TGCGCCAGCAGCTTTACCACAACCCCAGGAGGCTACACCTTC
CDR3: CASSFTTTPGGYTF

D: NA
V: TRBV25-1
size: NA
J: TRBJ2-3
DNA: TGTGCCAGCACCCCCGTGGAGGGGGGCGGCACAGATACGCAGTATTTT
CDR3: CASTPVEGGGTDTQYF

D: NA
V: TRBV6-6
size: NA
J: TRBJ1-1
DNA: TGTGCCAGCAGTTACAACCGACAGGCAAACACTGAAGCTTTCTTT
CDR3: CASSYNRQANTEAFF

D: NA
V: TRBV27
size: few
J: TRBJ1-4
DNA: TGTGCCAGCAGTTTTGAGGGAGACGAAAAACTGTTTTTT
CDR3: CASSFEGDEKLFF

D: NA
V: TRBV29-1
size: NA
J: TRBJ1-1
DNA: TGCAGCGTTGCTAAGGGGGACACTGAAGCTTTCTTT
CDR3: CSVAKGDTEAFF

D: NA
V: TRBV29-1
size: medium-sized
J: TRBJ2-2
DNA: TGCAGCGTTGAGTGGTCGCAGGGAGGCGGGGAGCTGTTTTTT
CDR3: CSVEWSQGGGELFF

D: NA
V: TRBV7-9
size: NA
J: TRBJ1-1
DNA: TGTGCCAGCAGGGGGGGGAGTCCATACACTGAAGCTTTCTTT
CDR3: CASRGGSPYTEAFF

D: NA
V: TRBV30
size: NA
J: TRBJ2-1
DNA: TGTGCCTGGAGTGCTGGACATATTTGGGATGAGCAGTTCTTC
CDR3: CAWSAGHIWDEQFF

D: NA
V: TRBV7-9
size: NA
J: TRBJ1-3
DNA: TGTGCCAGCAGCTTAACACAGGGATACAGAAACACCATATATTTT
CDR3: CASSLTQGYRNTIYF

D: NA
V: TRBV5-1
size: once
J: TRBJ2-5
DNA: TGCGCCAGCAGCTTCCAAGAGACCCAGTACTTC
CDR3: CASSFQETQYF

D: TRBD1
V: TRBV29-1
size: NA
J: TRBJ1-2
DNA: TGCAGCGTTGCCGGGACAGGGTCCGGCTACACCTTC
CDR3: CSVAGTGSGYTF

D: NA
V: TRBV6-1
size: NA
J: TRBJ1-2
DNA: TGTGCCAGCAGTGTTGGTGGATGGGGGGCTAAGGGCTACACCTTC
CDR3: CASSVGGWGAKGYTF

D: TRBD1
V: TRBV5-4
size: few
J: TRBJ1-4
DNA: TGTGCCAGCAGCACGCGACAGGGGGGCTTTGAAAAACTGTTTTTT
CDR3: CASSTRQGGFEKLFF

D: NA
V: TRBV5-5
size: NA
J: TRBJ2-7
DNA: TGTGCCAGCAGCGGCAGGGTCCACTACGAGCAGTACTTC
CDR3: CASSGRVHYEQYF

D: TRBD1
V: TRBV29-1
size: few
J: TRBJ1-1
DNA: TGCAGCGTGCAACAGGGGACCACTGAAGCTTTCTTT
CDR3: CSVQQGTTEAFF